The 6 T cell receptor beta chains presented below share a single source sample, sequenced in a study of blood T cell repertoires in COVID-19. Assay: immunoSEQ multiplex PCR; the TCRdb copy retains only in-frame clones and omits some. The data contain tens of thousands of clones, 78% of them seen just once; the ten biggest clones take up roughly 6.3%. The source material was peripheral blood. These TCRs come from a man between 70 and 80 years old with COVID-19, enrolled during active disease.

The gene calls are TRBV19 and TRBJ1-1, with D unresolved. The CDR3 spans 14 residues. Between the trimmed V and J ends, which lost 2 bases and 0 bases, there was a span of 7 bases. Germline CDR1 is LNHDA and CDR2 is SQIVND (reference sequence). The CDR3 sequence is CASSINSMNTEAFF. The CDR3 nucleotides read TGTGCCAGTAGTATAAACAGTATGAACACTGAAGCTTTCTTT.

The rearrangement joins TRBV6-2 or TRBV6-3 to TRBJ2-6; no clear D gene. CDR3 length: 15 residues. V gave up 5 bases and J gave up 0 bases, with 8 bases separating them. CDR1 and CDR2 (germline): MNHEY, SVGEGT. The CDR3 protein is CASSPPNSGANVLTF. The DNA for the CDR3 is TGTGCCAGCAGTCCCCCAAACTCTGGGGCCAACGTCCTGACTTTC.

This clone has a handful of counts. This chain links TRBV30 with TRBJ2-1, with D possibly being TRBD2 (5 bases). V was pared by 2 bases and J by 9 bases, with 8 bases between. The CDR3 totals 11 residues. Germline values: CDR1 GTSNPN, CDR2 SVGIG (reference sequence). CDR3 in amino acids: CAWSLGSEQFF. In DNA form, the CDR3 reads TGTGCCTGGAGTCTAGGGAGTGAGCAGTTCTTC.

The CDR3 sequence is CASSFGGPYYNEQFF. CDR3 sequence (DNA): TGTGCCAGCAGCTTTGGCGGGCCCTACTACAATGAGCAGTTCTTC. The chain combines TRBV7-2 with TRBJ2-1, with D possibly TRBD2 on 5 matching bases. Germline V CDR1 and CDR2: SGHTA, FQGNSA. The V end lost 3 bases, the J end lost 3 bases, and 12 bases lay between the germline ends. This CDR3 has 15 amino acids.

This sequence joins TRBV6-1 and TRBJ2-1; TRBD2 aligns across 10 bases. The junction had 5 bases not matched to a gene; V was cut back by 6 bases and J by 6 bases. The CDR3 is 14 amino acids. The germline gives CDR1 MNHNS, CDR2 SASEGT. The CDR3 loop is CASRGTSVGNEQFF. The DNA of the CDR3 is TGTGCCAGCAGGGGGACTAGCGTCGGCAATGAGCAGTTCTTC.

This clone is labeled medium-sized. V is TRBV6-2 or TRBV6-3 and J is TRBJ2-1, with D possibly matching TRBD2 (7 bases). The CDR3 is made up of 16 amino acids. Germline V gene sequence: CDR1 MNHEY, CDR2 SVGEGT. With 0 bases removed from V and 2 bases from J, the gap between germline ends came to 11 bases. DNA for the CDR3: TGTGCCAGCAGTTACTCCGGCGGGGGCGCCTACAATGAGCAGTTCTTC. Translating gives CASSYSGGGAYNEQFF.